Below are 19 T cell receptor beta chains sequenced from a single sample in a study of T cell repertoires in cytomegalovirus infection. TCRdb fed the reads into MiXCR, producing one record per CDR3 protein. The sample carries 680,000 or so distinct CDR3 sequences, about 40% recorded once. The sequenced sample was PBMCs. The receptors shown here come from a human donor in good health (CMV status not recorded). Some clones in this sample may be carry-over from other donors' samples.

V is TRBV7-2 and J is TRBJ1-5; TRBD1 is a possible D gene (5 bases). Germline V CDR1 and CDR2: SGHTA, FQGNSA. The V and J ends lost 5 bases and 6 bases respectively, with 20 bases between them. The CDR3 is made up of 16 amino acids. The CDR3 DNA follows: TGTGCCAGCAGCCCTGTTGAAGGGCCCGGGGGTCAGCCCCAGCATTTT. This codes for CASSPVEGPGGQPQHF.

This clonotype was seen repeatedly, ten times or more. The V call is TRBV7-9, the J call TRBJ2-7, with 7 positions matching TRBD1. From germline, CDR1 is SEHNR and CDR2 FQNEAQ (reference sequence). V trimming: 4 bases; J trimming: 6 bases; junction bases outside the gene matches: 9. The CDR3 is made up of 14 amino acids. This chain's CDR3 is CASSSRQGRGEQYF. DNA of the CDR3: TGTGCCAGCAGCTCCCGACAGGGTCGGGGCGAGCAGTACTTC.

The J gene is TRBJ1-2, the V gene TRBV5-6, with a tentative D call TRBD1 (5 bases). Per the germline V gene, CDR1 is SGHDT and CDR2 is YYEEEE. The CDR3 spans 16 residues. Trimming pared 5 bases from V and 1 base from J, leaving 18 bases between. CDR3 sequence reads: CASRYTGTTVNYGYTF. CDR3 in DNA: TGTGCCAGCAGGTACACCGGGACGACCGTTAACTATGGCTACACCTTC.

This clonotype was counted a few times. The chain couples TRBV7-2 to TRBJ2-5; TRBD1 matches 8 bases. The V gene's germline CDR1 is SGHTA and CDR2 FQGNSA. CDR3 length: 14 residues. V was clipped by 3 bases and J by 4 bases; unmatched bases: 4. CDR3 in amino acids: CASSFRQGRETQYF. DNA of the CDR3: TGTGCCAGCAGCTTCCGACAGGGGAGAGAGACCCAGTACTTC.

In DNA form, the CDR3 reads TGCAGCGTTGTCCCCGGACGTATAGGGGAGCAGTACTTC. Translating gives CSVVPGRIGEQYF. J is TRBJ2-7 and V is TRBV29-1, with D hard to call. Trimming removed 4 bases at V and 7 bases at J, with 17 bases between. The CDR3 spans 13 residues. Germline loops: CDR1 SQVTM, CDR2 ANQGSEA.

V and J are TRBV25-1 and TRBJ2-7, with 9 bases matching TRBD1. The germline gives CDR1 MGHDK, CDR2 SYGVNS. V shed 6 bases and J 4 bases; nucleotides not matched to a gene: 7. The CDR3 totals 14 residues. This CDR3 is CASSPTGGVYEQYF. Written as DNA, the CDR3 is TGTGCCAGCAGCCCGACAGGGGGTGTGTACGAGCAGTACTTC.

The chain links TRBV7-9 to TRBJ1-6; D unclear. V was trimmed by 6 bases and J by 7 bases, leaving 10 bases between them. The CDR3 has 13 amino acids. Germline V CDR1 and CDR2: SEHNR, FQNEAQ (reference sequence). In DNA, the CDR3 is TGTGCCAGCAGTCGAATGGAGAATTCACCCCTCCACTTT. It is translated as CASSRMENSPLHF.

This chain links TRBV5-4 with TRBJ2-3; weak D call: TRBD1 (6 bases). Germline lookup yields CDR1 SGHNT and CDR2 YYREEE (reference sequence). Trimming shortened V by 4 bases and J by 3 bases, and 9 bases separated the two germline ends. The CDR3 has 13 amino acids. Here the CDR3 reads CASSPGQTDTQYF. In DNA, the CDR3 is TGTGCCAGCAGCCCTGGACAGACAGATACGCAGTATTTT.

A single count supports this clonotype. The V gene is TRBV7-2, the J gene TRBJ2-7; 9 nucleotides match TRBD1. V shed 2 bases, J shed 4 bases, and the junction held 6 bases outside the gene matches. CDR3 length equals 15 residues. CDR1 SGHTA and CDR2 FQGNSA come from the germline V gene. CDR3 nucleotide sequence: TGTGCCAGCAGCTTAAGGGACAGGGTATTTTACGAGCAGTACTTC. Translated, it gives CASSLRDRVFYEQYF.

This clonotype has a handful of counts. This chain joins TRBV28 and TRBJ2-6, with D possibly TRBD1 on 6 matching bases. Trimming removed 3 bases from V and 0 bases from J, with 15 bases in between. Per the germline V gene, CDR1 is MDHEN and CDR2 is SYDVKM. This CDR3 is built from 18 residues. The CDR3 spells CASSFDRFSYSGANVLTF. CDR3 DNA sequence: TGTGCCAGCAGTTTCGACAGGTTTTCCTACTCTGGGGCCAACGTCCTGACTTTC.

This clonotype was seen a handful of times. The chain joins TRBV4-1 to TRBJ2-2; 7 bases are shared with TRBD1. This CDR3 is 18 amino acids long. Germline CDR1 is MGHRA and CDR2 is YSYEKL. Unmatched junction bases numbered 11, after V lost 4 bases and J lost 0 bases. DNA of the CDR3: TGCGCCAGCAGCCGCCTCACATCCGGGACAGCGAACACCGGGGAGCTGTTTTTT. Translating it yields CASSRLTSGTANTGELFF.

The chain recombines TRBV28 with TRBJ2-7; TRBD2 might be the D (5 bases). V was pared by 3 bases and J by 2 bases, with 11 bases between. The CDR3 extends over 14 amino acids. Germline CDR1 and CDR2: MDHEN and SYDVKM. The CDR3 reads CASSFGSWPYEQYF. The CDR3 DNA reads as TGTGCCAGCAGTTTTGGGAGTTGGCCCTACGAGCAGTACTTC.

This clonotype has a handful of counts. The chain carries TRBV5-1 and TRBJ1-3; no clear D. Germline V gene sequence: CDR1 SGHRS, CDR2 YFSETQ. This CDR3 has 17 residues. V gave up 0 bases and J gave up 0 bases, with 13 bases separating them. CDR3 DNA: TGCGCCAGCAGCTTGGATCCGCCGTCCCGCTCTGGAAACACCATATATTTT. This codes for CASSLDPPSRSGNTIYF.

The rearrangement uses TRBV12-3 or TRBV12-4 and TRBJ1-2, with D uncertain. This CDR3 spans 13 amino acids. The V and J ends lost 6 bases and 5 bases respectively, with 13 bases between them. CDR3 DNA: TGTGCCAGCAGCCGAGGAAAGAGATATGGCTACACCTTC. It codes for CASSRGKRYGYTF.

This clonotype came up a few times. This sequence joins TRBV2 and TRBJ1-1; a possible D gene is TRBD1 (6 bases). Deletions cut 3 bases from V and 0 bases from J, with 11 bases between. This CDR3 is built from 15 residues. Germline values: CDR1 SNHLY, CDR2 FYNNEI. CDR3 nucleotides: TGTGCCAGCAGTGATGGGAACAGGGTGAACACTGAAGCTTTCTTT. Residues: CASSDGNRVNTEAFF.

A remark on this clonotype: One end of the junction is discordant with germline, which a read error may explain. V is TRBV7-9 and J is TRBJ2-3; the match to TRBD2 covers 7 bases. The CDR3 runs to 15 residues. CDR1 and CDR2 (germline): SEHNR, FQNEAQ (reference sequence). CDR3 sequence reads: CASSHRDYRTDTHYF. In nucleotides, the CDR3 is TGTGCCAGCAGCCACCGGGACTATCGCACAGATACGCATTATTTT.

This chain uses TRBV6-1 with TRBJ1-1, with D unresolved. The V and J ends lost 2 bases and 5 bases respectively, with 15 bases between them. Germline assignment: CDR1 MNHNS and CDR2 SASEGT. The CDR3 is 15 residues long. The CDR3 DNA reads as TGTGCCAGCAGTGAAAGCTGGGCTCTGAGGACTGAAGCTTTCTTT. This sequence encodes CASSESWALRTEAFF.

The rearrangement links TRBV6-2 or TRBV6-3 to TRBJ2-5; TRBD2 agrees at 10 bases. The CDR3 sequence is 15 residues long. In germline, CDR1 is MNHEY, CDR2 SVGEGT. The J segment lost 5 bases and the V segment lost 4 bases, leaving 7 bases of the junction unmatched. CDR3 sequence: CASSLTSGNRETQYF. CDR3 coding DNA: TGTGCCAGCAGTTTAACTAGCGGGAATCGGGAGACCCAGTACTTC.

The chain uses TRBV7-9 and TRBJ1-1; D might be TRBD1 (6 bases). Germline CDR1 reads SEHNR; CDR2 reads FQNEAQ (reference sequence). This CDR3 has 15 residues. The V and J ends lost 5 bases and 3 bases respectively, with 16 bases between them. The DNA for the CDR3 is TGTGCCAGCAGCGTAGGACAAGGGGGATACACTGAAGCTTTCTTT. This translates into CASSVGQGGYTEAFF.